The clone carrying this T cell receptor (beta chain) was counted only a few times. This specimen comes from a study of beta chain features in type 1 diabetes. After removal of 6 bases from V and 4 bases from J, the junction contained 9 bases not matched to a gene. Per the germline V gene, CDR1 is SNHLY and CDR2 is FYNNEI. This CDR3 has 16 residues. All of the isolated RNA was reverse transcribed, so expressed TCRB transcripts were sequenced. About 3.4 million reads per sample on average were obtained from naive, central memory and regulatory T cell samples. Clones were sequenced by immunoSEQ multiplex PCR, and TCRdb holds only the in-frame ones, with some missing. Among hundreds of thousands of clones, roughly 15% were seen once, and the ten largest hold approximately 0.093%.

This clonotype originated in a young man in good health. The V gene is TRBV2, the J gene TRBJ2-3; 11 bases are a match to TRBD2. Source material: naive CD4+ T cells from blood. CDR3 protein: CASRALAGGRADTQYF. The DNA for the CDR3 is TGTGCCAGCAGGGCCTTAGCGGGGGGGAGGGCAGATACGCAGTATTTT.